The 17 T cell receptor beta chains below were found in one sample sequenced in a study of cytomegalovirus exposure and HLA in healthy donors. Clones were read by immunoSEQ multiplex PCR, and TCRdb kept only the in-frame ones, dropping some. Among 250,000 or so clones, approximately 87% were seen once, and the ten largest hold about 2.8%. The sample consisted of PBMCs. These receptor sequences come from a young man in good health and CMV-seronegative.

The rearrangement uses TRBV7-9 and TRBJ2-7, with D possibly TRBD2 on 5 matching bases. The CDR3 spans 14 residues. V was pared by 4 bases and J by 2 bases, with 12 bases between. Per germline, CDR1 SEHNR and CDR2 FQNEAQ (reference sequence). In DNA, the CDR3 is TGTGCCAGCAGCTCCACTAGGTCACCCTACGAGCAGTACTTC. Amino acids: CASSSTRSPYEQYF.

The chain recombines TRBV28 with TRBJ1-1; D remains unclear. The CDR3 has 12 residues. From germline, CDR1 is MDHEN and CDR2 SYDVKM. With 2 bases removed from V and 8 bases from J, the gap between germline ends came to 9 bases. The CDR3 region is CASSLSSVEAFF. The CDR3 DNA sequence: TGTGCCAGCAGTTTAAGCTCCGTGGAAGCTTTCTTT. Combining the CDR3 with reference TRBV28 and TRBJ1-1 gives the whole variable domain DVKVTQSSRYLVKRTGEKVFLECVQDMDHENMFWYRQDPGLGLRLIYFSYDVKMKEKGDIPEGYSVSREKKERFSLILESASTNQTSMYLCASSLSSVEAFFGQGTRLTVV.

The chain combines TRBV9 with TRBJ2-5; TRBD1 agrees at 8 bases. The CDR3 has 15 amino acids. Germline V gene lookup returns CDR1 SGDLS and CDR2 YYNGEE. V dropped 4 bases and J dropped 4; count of bases not matched to a gene: 9. CDR3 sequence reads: CASSLQGVEGETQYF. DNA for the CDR3: TGTGCCAGCAGCTTACAGGGGGTAGAGGGAGAGACCCAGTACTTC.

The chain joins TRBV6-5 to TRBJ2-7, with 11 positions matching TRBD1. This CDR3 comprises 15 residues. V lost 2 bases and J lost 6; bases outside the gene matches: 6. The germline CDR1 and CDR2 sequences are MNHEY and SVGAGI. DNA of the CDR3: TGTGCCAGCAGTTACAGTGGACAGGGGGCCGGCGAGCAGTACTTC. It translates to CASSYSGQGAGEQYF.

A single count supports this clone. The V call is TRBV7-2, the J call TRBJ2-7, with TRBD2 matching over 7 bases. CDR1 and CDR2 (germline): SGHTA, FQGNSA. This CDR3 comprises 15 residues. V shed 0 bases and J 4 bases; nucleotides not matched to a gene: 6. This chain's CDR3 is CASSLAAGARYEQYF. The CDR3 DNA is TGTGCCAGCAGCTTAGCGGCGGGAGCTCGGTACGAGCAGTACTTC.

V usage is TRBV25-1 and J usage is TRBJ1-1, with D possibly TRBD1 on 6 matching bases. Trimming took 6 bases from V and 3 from J, leaving 23 bases between them. The germline CDR1 and CDR2 sequences are MGHDK and SYGVNS. This CDR3 spans 17 amino acids. The CDR3 DNA follows: TGTGCCAGCAGAGAAATCAGGATGGACAGTATGGACACTGAAGCTTTCTTT. It is translated as CASREIRMDSMDTEAFF.

CDR3 in DNA: TGTGCCAGCAGCTCCCCGCGGGGCAGGGAATCCTACAATGAGCAGTTCTTC. Amino acids: CASSSPRGRESYNEQFF. J is TRBJ2-1 and V is TRBV11-2; possibly TRBD2 for D (6 bases). The CDR3 has 17 amino acids. Trimming cost V 4 bases and J 1 base, with 17 bases left between them. The germline gives CDR1 SGHAT, CDR2 FQNNGV.

There are a few counts of this clone. The rearrangement uses TRBV6-1 and TRBJ2-7; 7 bases fit TRBD2. V trimming: 8 bases; J trimming: 3 bases; junction bases outside the gene matches: 4. The CDR3 length is 12 residues. Germline V gives CDR1 MNHNS, CDR2 SASEGT. Here the CDR3 reads CASLAENYEQYF. For the CDR3, the DNA is TGTGCCAGCCTAGCGGAGAACTACGAGCAGTACTTC.

This rearrangement joins TRBV5-1 to TRBJ2-7; tentatively, D is TRBD2 (6 bases). Trimming took off 7 bases at V and 5 bases at J, with 16 bases between the two ends. CDR1 is SGHRS and CDR2 is YFSETQ in the germline V gene. The CDR3 spans 13 residues. The CDR3 spells CASGREIVDEQYF. DNA for the CDR3: TGCGCCAGCGGCCGGGAGATTGTCGACGAGCAGTACTTC.

The rearrangement uses TRBV7-3 and TRBJ2-1, with 7 nucleotides matching TRBD2. Trimming at V came to 4 bases and at J to 9 bases, leaving 3 bases not matched to a gene. The CDR3 runs to 12 residues. The germline CDR1 and CDR2 sequences are SGHTA and FQGTGA. The CDR3 sequence is CASSSLAGEQFF. The CDR3 DNA reads TGTGCCAGCAGCTCATTAGCGGGTGAGCAGTTCTTC.

The chain is built from TRBV28 and TRBJ2-5; tentative D call: TRBD1 (5 bases). CDR3 size: 14 residues. Germline V gene lookup returns CDR1 MDHEN and CDR2 SYDVKM. Deletions cut 6 bases from V and 4 bases from J, with 15 bases between. The CDR3 here is CASRFKWGRETQYF. The CDR3 region has the DNA TGTGCCAGCAGGTTCAAGTGGGGCCGAGAGACCCAGTACTTC.

The gene calls are TRBV5-1 and TRBJ1-1, with D possibly being TRBD1 (6 bases). This CDR3 is 14 amino acids long. Germline values: CDR1 SGHRS, CDR2 YFSETQ. Between the trimmed V and J ends, which lost 4 bases and 8 bases, there was a span of 18 bases. The CDR3 DNA sequence: TGCGCCAGCAGCAACCCACAGGGAATGGAAGAAGCTTTCTTT. Protein: CASSNPQGMEEAFF.

The chain employs TRBV28 and TRBJ1-5; TRBD1 might be the D (5 bases). This CDR3 has 15 amino acids. V was cut by 3 bases and J by 2 bases, with 11 bases left in between. Germline V gives CDR1 MDHEN, CDR2 SYDVKM. In DNA form, the CDR3 reads TGTGCCAGCAGTTTGAAGGGAGGGGGCAATCAGCCCCAGCATTTT. It encodes CASSLKGGGNQPQHF. The full variable domain, in which reference TRBV28 and TRBJ1-5 provide the parts outside the CDR3, is DVKVTQSSRYLVKRTGEKVFLECVQDMDHENMFWYRQDPGLGLRLIYFSYDVKMKEKGDIPEGYSVSREKKERFSLILESASTNQTSMYLCASSLKGGGNQPQHFGDGTRLSIL.

This clone was counted a few times. J is TRBJ1-2 and V is TRBV28, with 7 bases aligning to TRBD1. CDR1 is MDHEN, CDR2 SYDVKM, per germline. The CDR3 runs 16 residues. The junction had 16 bases not matched to a gene; V was cut back by 6 bases and J by 6 bases. CDR3 sequence (DNA): TGTGCCAGCAGCCCTAGTCCGACAGGGCGACTTGATGGCTACACCTTC. This sequence encodes CASSPSPTGRLDGYTF.

CDR3 protein: CASRDGGRNSPLHF. The DNA for the CDR3 is TGTGCCAGCAGAGACGGGGGGCGAAATTCACCCCTCCACTTT. The V and J genes are TRBV6-6 and TRBJ1-6; possibly TRBD1 for D (6 bases). The CDR3 is 14 amino acids. Between the trimmed V and J ends, which lost 6 bases and 7 bases, there was a span of 13 bases. Germline V gene sequence: CDR1 MNHNY, CDR2 SVGAGI (reference sequence).

V and J are TRBV19 and TRBJ1-1, with no clear D. Germline loops: CDR1 LNHDA, CDR2 SQIVND (reference sequence). This CDR3 has 12 amino acids. The ends were cut back, 7 bases at V and 10 bases at J, with 16 bases in the middle. The CDR3 sequence is CASTPWGDPAFF. CDR3 nucleotide sequence: TGTGCCAGTACCCCATGGGGAGATCCAGCTTTCTTT.

V gene TRBV5-5 combines with J gene TRBJ1-5; the match to TRBD1 covers 7 bases. This CDR3 is 15 amino acids long. Germline V gives CDR1 SGHKS, CDR2 YYEKEE (reference sequence). Unmatched junction bases numbered 4, after V lost 4 bases and J lost 0 bases. CDR3 in amino acids: CASSNRGNSNQPQHF. The CDR3 nucleotides read TGTGCCAGCAGCAACAGGGGTAATAGCAATCAGCCCCAGCATTTT.